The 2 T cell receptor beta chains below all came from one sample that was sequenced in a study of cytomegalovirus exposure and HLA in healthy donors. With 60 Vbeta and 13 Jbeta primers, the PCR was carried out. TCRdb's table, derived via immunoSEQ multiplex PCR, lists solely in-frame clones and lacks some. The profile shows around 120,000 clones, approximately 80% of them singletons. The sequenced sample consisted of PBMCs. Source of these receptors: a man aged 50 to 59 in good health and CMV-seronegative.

The chain's CDR3 is CASSYSSGTGGGYTF. The CDR3 DNA reads as TGTGCCAGCAGTTACTCGAGTGGGACAGGCGGTGGCTACACCTTC. The chain employs TRBV6-5 and TRBJ1-2, with TRBD1 identical over 8 bases. V gave up 0 bases and J gave up 7 bases; unmatched junction bases: 7. CDR1 is MNHEY, CDR2 SVGAGI, per germline. The CDR3 is 15 amino acids.

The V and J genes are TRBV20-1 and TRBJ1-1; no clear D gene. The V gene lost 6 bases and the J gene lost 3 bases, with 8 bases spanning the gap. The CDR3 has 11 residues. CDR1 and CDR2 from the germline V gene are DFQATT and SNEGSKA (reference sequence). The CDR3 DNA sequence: TGCAGTGCCGAACGGGACACTGAAGCTTTCTTT. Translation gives CSAERDTEAFF.